This T cell receptor (beta chain) was recorded in a study of blood T cell repertoires in COVID-19 (dated by TCRdb to the early 2020s). Study-level background: Samples covering the acute and convalescent phases of COVID-19 were provided by collaborators in the United States, Italy and Spain. A de-identified subject ID, COVID-19 status, age in years and sex were almost always included in the sample metadata. The repertoires were released in a freely available public database intended as a resource for research on the immune response to SARS-CoV-2. The prospective study material was composed of cDNA or gDNA derived from T cells, B-cell-depleted T cells, or PBMCs. Where HLA class I and class II types were available, the types were taken from metadata supplied by the sample provider, not from assay-based typing. Samples came from the ongoing ImmuneRACE study (first 160 participants) plus 1,254 subjects from 6 global collaborators. Deeply sampled blood TCRbeta repertoires from subjects exposed to, actively infected with, or recovered from COVID-19 were included in the dataset. What the study reported, not specific to this receptor: The quantity of clinical and demographic metadata differed by source and by participant and was supplied without curation.

TCRbeta CDR3 regions were amplified from genomic DNA using the immunoSEQ Assay, a bias-controlled multiplex PCR. Per the original workflow: The number of nucleated cells in each sample was estimated by amplification of reference gene primers within the assay. To quantify the absolute abundance of each unique TCRbeta CDR3 rearrangement, sequence reads were collapsed and filtered. For each sample, productive Simpson clonality was calculated by taking the square root of Simpson's diversity index across productive rearrangements. TCRdb retrieved this table from immuneACCESS and kept in-frame rearrangements only. Not all clones are present; in checked studies, unresolved V genes account for under half, and no reason is known for the remainder. V, J and clone size reflect that table, while D and trimming were determined from the DNA. The sample includes 250,000 or so clones, with roughly 84% observed a single time. Together, the top ten hold around 4.2% of the sample.

Each collaborating institution followed its own protocols to collect whole blood in K2EDTA tubes. Collaborator samples were shipped for TCRbeta analysis as frozen whole blood, isolated PBMCs, or DNA extracted from either sample type. CDR3 length: 14 amino acids, cysteine to phenylalanine. The read is trimmed to its CDR3 DNA, 42 bases read in frame from base 1. The germline V gene yields MDHEN for CDR1 and SYDVKM for CDR2. V and J are trimmed by 10 bases and 6 bases, and the gene matches miss 9 bases of the junction. This clone was counted a few times. Its recognized antigen is unknown. Per-nucleotide qualities are absent, and no much larger clonotype sits a single base away.

The chain is assembled from TRBV28 and TRBJ1-6; 7 bases in the middle match TRBD1. The sequence came from a man in his 60s with acute or convalescent COVID-19. The sample comprised peripheral blood. The DNA reads as follows: TGTGCCACCGAGACAGGGACCCTTAATTCACCCCTCCACTTT. Its product reads: CATETGTLNSPLHF.